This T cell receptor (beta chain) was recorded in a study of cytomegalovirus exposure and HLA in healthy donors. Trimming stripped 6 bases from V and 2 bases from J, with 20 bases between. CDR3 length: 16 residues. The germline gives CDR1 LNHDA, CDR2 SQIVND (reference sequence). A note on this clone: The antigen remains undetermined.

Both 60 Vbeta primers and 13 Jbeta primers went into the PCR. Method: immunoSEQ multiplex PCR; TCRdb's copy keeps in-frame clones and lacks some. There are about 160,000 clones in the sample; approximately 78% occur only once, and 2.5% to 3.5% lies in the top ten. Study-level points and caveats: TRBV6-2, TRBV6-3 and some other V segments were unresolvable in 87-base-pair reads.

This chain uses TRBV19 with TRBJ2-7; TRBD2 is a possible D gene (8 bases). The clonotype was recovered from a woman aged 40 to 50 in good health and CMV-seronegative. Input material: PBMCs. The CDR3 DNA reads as TGTGCCAGTAGCACAAGACAGGGCGGGGGGACCTACGAGCAGTACTTC. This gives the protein CASSTRQGGGTYEQYF.